This T cell receptor (beta chain) emerged from a study of cytomegalovirus exposure and HLA in healthy donors. Findings and limits, study-wide: In presence/absence analyses, roughly uniform sequencing depth across donors was assumed. An Asian-associated ancestry cluster reportedly showed fewer N-insertions than the approximately 620-donor mean in a later analysis.

The V gene end was trimmed by 3 bases and the J gene end by 0 bases; junction bases not matched to a gene: 10. The CDR3 spans 18 residues. The V gene's germline CDR1 is SGHNT and CDR2 YYREEE (reference sequence). About this clone: What it binds is not known.

Amplification used 60 Vbeta primers and 13 Jbeta primers. Some clones are missing from TCRdb's copy, which holds only in-frame ones; the method was immunoSEQ multiplex PCR. Found here are around 200,000 clones, around 78% of them singletons; the top ten hold approximately 2.1%. The sequence was obtained from a man aged 30 to 45 in good health and CMV-seronegative. Sequencing used PBMCs. The chain recombines TRBV5-4 with TRBJ2-4, with 9 bases that match TRBD2. The CDR3 region is CASSSGTSWRLAKNIQYF. CDR3 nucleotides: TGTGCCAGCAGCTCAGGGACTAGCTGGCGTCTAGCCAAAAACATTCAGTACTTC.